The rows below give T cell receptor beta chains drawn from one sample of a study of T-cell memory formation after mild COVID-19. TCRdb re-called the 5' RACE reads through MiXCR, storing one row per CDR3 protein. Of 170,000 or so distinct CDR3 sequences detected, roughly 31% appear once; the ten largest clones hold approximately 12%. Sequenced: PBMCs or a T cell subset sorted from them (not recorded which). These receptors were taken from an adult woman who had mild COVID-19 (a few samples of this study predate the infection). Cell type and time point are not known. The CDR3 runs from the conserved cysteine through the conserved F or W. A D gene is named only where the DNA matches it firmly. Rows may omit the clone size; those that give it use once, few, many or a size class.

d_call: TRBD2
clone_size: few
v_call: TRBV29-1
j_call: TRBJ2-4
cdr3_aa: CSVGTSGRDLAKNIQYF
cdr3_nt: TGCAGCGTTGGGACTAGCGGTCGAGATCTAGCCAAAAACATTCAGTACTTC

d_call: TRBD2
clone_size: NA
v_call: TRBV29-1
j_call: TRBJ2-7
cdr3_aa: CSVEREGLAGETYEQYF
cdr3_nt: TGCAGCGTGGAGAGAGAGGGACTAGCGGGAGAAACCTACGAGCAGTACTTC

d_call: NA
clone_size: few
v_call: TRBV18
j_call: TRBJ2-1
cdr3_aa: CASSPPASPYNEQFF
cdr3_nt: TGTGCCAGCTCACCACCAGCGTCCCCCTACAATGAGCAGTTCTTC

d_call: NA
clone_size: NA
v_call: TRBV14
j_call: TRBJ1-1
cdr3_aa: CASSGDWTEAFF
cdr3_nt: TGTGCCAGCAGCGGGGATTGGACTGAAGCTTTCTTT

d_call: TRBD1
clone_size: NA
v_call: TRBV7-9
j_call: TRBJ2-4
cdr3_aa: CASRITGTGENIQYF
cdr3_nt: TGTGCCAGCAGAATAACCGGGACAGGAGAAAACATTCAGTACTTC

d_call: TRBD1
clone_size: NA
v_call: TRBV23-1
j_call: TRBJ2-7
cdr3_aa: CASSQPPRGQGYEQYF
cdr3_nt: TGCGCCAGCAGTCAACCCCCCCGCGGACAGGGCTACGAGCAGTACTTC

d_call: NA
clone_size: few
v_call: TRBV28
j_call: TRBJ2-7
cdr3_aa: CASSFRQGGGIYEQYF
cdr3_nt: TGTGCCAGCAGTTTCCGCCAGGGGGGAGGAATCTACGAGCAGTACTTC

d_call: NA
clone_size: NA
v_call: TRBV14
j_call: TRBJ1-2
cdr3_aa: CASSLTGDNYYGYTF
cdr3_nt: TGTGCCAGCAGCCTAACCGGGGACAACTACTATGGCTACACCTTC

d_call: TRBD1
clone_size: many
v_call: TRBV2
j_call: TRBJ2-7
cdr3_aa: CASSPGQSYEQYF
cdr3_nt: TGTGCCAGCAGCCCGGGACAGTCCTACGAGCAGTACTTC

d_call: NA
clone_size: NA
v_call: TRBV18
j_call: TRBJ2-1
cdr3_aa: CASSSPNEQFF
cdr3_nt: TGTGCCAGCTCAAGCCCCAATGAGCAGTTCTTC

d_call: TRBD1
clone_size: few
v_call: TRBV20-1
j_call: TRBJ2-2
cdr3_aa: CSATYRGRIGELFF
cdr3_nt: TGCAGTGCTACCTACAGGGGGCGGATCGGGGAGCTGTTTTTT

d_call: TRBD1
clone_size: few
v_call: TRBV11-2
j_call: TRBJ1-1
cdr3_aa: CASSPYGQAPTEAFF
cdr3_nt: TGTGCCAGCAGCCCCTACGGACAGGCCCCCACTGAAGCTTTCTTT

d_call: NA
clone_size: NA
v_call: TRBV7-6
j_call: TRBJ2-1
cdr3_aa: CASSPPSARSDYNEQFF
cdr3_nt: TGTGCCAGCAGCCCACCGAGCGCGAGATCGGACTACAATGAGCAGTTCTTC

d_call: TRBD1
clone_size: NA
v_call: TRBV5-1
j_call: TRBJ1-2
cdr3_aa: CASSSPERGPSLDSYTF
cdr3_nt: TGCGCCAGCAGCTCCCCGGAGAGGGGGCCCTCCTTAGATAGCTACACCTTC

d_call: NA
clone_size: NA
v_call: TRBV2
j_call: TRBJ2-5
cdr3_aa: CASSYREGETQYF
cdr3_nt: TGTGCCAGCAGTTACCGGGAAGGAGAGACCCAGTACTTC

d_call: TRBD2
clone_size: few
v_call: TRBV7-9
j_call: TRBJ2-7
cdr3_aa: CASSEGLVQQYF
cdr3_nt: TGTGCCAGCAGCGAAGGACTAGTCCAGCAGTACTTC